Listed below are T cell receptor beta chains from one sample, sequenced in a study of T cell responses to AZD1222 COVID-19 vaccine. Repertoires were generated with immunoSEQ multiplex PCR, while TCRdb's copy carries only in-frame clones and drops some. The sample includes about 110,000 clones, roughly 87% of them seen just once. The source material was peripheral blood, sampled on day 0 of AZD1222 vaccination. All receptors derive from an adult in good health. Each CDR3 is given with its conserved first and last residue. Each record gives: J gene, CDR3 length, V gene, CDR3 protein.

j_call: TRBJ2-1
cdr3_length: 15
v_call: TRBV24-1
cdr3_aa: CATSSAGTSYNEQFF

j_call: TRBJ2-5
cdr3_length: 16
v_call: TRBV7-9
cdr3_aa: CASSLATGLERWTQYF

j_call: TRBJ2-3
cdr3_length: 15
v_call: TRBV2
cdr3_aa: CASIPGVAGEGTQYF

j_call: TRBJ2-1
cdr3_length: 17
v_call: TRBV4-1
cdr3_aa: CASSQRGLAGGRNEQFF

j_call: TRBJ2-1
cdr3_length: 13
v_call: TRBV7-9
cdr3_aa: CASLGGTGEEQFF

j_call: TRBJ1-1
cdr3_length: 10
v_call: TRBV2
cdr3_aa: CGIRDTEAFF

j_call: TRBJ2-1
cdr3_length: 13
v_call: TRBV29-1
cdr3_aa: CSVEGISYNEQFF

j_call: TRBJ2-2
cdr3_length: 16
v_call: TRBV27
cdr3_aa: CASSSLLLVNTGELFF

j_call: TRBJ2-5
cdr3_length: 14
v_call: TRBV6-5
cdr3_aa: CASSSTDNQETQYF

j_call: TRBJ1-1
cdr3_length: 15
v_call: TRBV10-3
cdr3_aa: CAISAGTQRNTEAFF

j_call: TRBJ1-5
cdr3_length: 12
v_call: TRBV12-3/TRBV12-4
cdr3_aa: CASSSGVQPQHF

j_call: TRBJ1-2
cdr3_length: 13
v_call: TRBV11-1
cdr3_aa: CASSRQGHYGYTF

j_call: TRBJ1-4
cdr3_length: 17
v_call: TRBV18
cdr3_aa: CASSPSRMTAQNEKLFF

j_call: TRBJ2-7
cdr3_length: 14
v_call: TRBV27
cdr3_aa: CASTLGLAGVEQYF

j_call: TRBJ2-1
cdr3_length: 16
v_call: TRBV24-1
cdr3_aa: CATSDPSGSRYNEQFF

j_call: TRBJ1-3
cdr3_length: 13
v_call: TRBV6-1
cdr3_aa: CASKTGLGNTIYF

j_call: TRBJ1-1
cdr3_length: 15
v_call: TRBV16
cdr3_aa: CASSQLTGGVTEAFF

j_call: TRBJ1-4
cdr3_length: 14
v_call: TRBV5-4
cdr3_aa: CASSLAESNEKLFF

j_call: TRBJ2-1
cdr3_length: 18
v_call: TRBV24-1
cdr3_aa: CATSPSGSLYLARNEQFF

j_call: TRBJ2-7
cdr3_length: 15
v_call: TRBV5-1
cdr3_aa: CASSLGYGWDGEQYF

j_call: TRBJ2-7
cdr3_length: 16
v_call: TRBV7-8
cdr3_aa: CASSLYGAGAHYEQYF

j_call: TRBJ1-6
cdr3_length: 15
v_call: TRBV27
cdr3_aa: CASSLSGGFNSPLHF

j_call: TRBJ2-2
cdr3_length: 14
v_call: TRBV30
cdr3_aa: CAWDPGLSDGELFF

j_call: TRBJ2-2
cdr3_length: 14
v_call: TRBV19
cdr3_aa: CASSIRGNTGELFF

j_call: TRBJ2-1
cdr3_length: 15
v_call: TRBV21-1
cdr3_aa: CASSVRDRGVGEQFF

j_call: TRBJ1-2
cdr3_length: 16
v_call: TRBV5-1
cdr3_aa: CASSLERGTNNYGYTF

j_call: TRBJ1-3
cdr3_length: 16
v_call: TRBV7-9
cdr3_aa: CASSYRATSSGNTIYF

j_call: TRBJ2-1
cdr3_length: 13
v_call: TRBV5-5
cdr3_aa: CASSSGTSGEQFF

j_call: TRBJ2-3
cdr3_length: 15
v_call: TRBV5-8
cdr3_aa: CASRRTGASTDTQYF

j_call: TRBJ1-1
cdr3_length: 15
v_call: TRBV28
cdr3_aa: CASNYRGRAGTEAFF

j_call: TRBJ1-1
cdr3_length: 12
v_call: TRBV10-1
cdr3_aa: CASSTGGTEAFF

j_call: TRBJ1-1
cdr3_length: 14
v_call: TRBV7-2
cdr3_aa: CASSIKVGITEAFF

j_call: TRBJ2-1
cdr3_length: 15
v_call: TRBV28
cdr3_aa: CASSLAGGLYNEQFF

j_call: TRBJ1-4
cdr3_length: 14
v_call: TRBV11-2
cdr3_aa: CASSFGQGGEKLFF

j_call: TRBJ1-2
cdr3_length: 18
v_call: TRBV2
cdr3_aa: CASSESGTGSVNTYGYTF

j_call: TRBJ2-7
cdr3_length: 16
v_call: TRBV18
cdr3_aa: CASSPMARQGAQEQYF

j_call: TRBJ1-3
cdr3_length: 15
v_call: TRBV4-3
cdr3_aa: CASSQAQGARNTIYF

j_call: TRBJ1-1
cdr3_length: 14
v_call: TRBV3-1/TRBV3-2
cdr3_aa: CASSQGGAGTEAFF

j_call: TRBJ1-1
cdr3_length: 11
v_call: TRBV20-1
cdr3_aa: CSASRETEAFF

j_call: TRBJ2-2
cdr3_length: 15
v_call: TRBV11-3
cdr3_aa: CASSSVEGATGELFF

j_call: TRBJ2-5
cdr3_length: 12
v_call: TRBV10-3
cdr3_aa: CAISESGETQYF

j_call: TRBJ2-5
cdr3_length: 16
v_call: TRBV5-6
cdr3_aa: CASSWGPWGAQETQYF

j_call: TRBJ2-6
cdr3_length: 17
v_call: TRBV4-1
cdr3_aa: CASSHPRGQDGANVLTF

j_call: TRBJ2-7
cdr3_length: 18
v_call: TRBV5-1
cdr3_aa: CASSPMWGHTPIKYEQYF

j_call: TRBJ1-4
cdr3_length: 16
v_call: TRBV6-2/TRBV6-3
cdr3_aa: CASSPTSSGANEKLFF

j_call: TRBJ2-7
cdr3_length: 19
v_call: TRBV7-9
cdr3_aa: CASSSLPGTGALVIDEQYF

j_call: TRBJ1-2
cdr3_length: 11
v_call: TRBV18
cdr3_aa: CASSDREGYTF

j_call: TRBJ2-1
cdr3_length: 16
v_call: TRBV7-2
cdr3_aa: CASSLAGSGGVNEQFF

j_call: TRBJ2-7
cdr3_length: 14
v_call: TRBV30
cdr3_aa: CAWSVQKGVYEQYF

j_call: TRBJ1-5
cdr3_length: 12
v_call: TRBV27
cdr3_aa: CASSPLNQPQHF

j_call: TRBJ1-6
cdr3_length: 16
v_call: TRBV7-8
cdr3_aa: CASSLGWGTSSSPLHF

j_call: TRBJ1-5
cdr3_length: 14
v_call: TRBV6-5
cdr3_aa: CASSLAGSQQPQHF

j_call: TRBJ2-5
cdr3_length: 13
v_call: TRBV12-3/TRBV12-4
cdr3_aa: CASSPPWLETQYF

j_call: TRBJ2-7
cdr3_length: 15
v_call: TRBV27
cdr3_aa: CASSPTGTGGYEQYF

j_call: TRBJ1-2
cdr3_length: 15
v_call: TRBV27
cdr3_aa: CASSLRTESNYGYTF

j_call: TRBJ2-3
cdr3_length: 16
v_call: TRBV11-2
cdr3_aa: CASSTGLAVNTDTQYF

j_call: TRBJ2-1
cdr3_length: 19
v_call: TRBV11-3
cdr3_aa: CASSPTGGEKGNMYNEQFF

j_call: TRBJ2-1
cdr3_length: 15
v_call: TRBV7-2
cdr3_aa: CASSPMTGARGEQFF

j_call: TRBJ1-1
cdr3_length: 14
v_call: TRBV30
cdr3_aa: CAWSGTGLGTEAFF

j_call: TRBJ2-5
cdr3_length: 13
v_call: TRBV6-6
cdr3_aa: CASSYSGEETQYF